These T cell receptor beta chains were read from a single sample in a study of blood T cell repertoires in COVID-19. Sequencing used immunoSEQ multiplex PCR; TCRdb keeps in-frame clones, though not all of them. Of under 250,000 clones in the sample, roughly 84% were seen once. Sequences were obtained from peripheral blood. Source of these receptors: a woman aged 25 to 39 who had recovered from COVID-19. Each CDR3 is given with its conserved first and last residue. The D gene is left open where the match is weak. Not every row has a clone size; where given, it reads once, few, many or a size class.

length: 17; size: .; J: TRBJ1-3; D: .; V: TRBV24-1; CDR3: CATSDPHERGSGNTIYF; DNA: TGTGCCACCAGTGATCCGCATGAAAGGGGCTCTGGAAACACCATATATTTT
length: 12; size: .; J: TRBJ1-4; D: .; V: TRBV5-1; CDR3: CASSLEVGTLFF; DNA: TGCGCCAGCAGCTTGGAGGTCGGGACTCTGTTTTTT
length: 17; size: few; J: TRBJ1-1; D: TRBD1; V: TRBV10-3; CDR3: CAISESNPGQGNTEAFF; DNA: TGTGCCATCAGTGAGTCCAACCCGGGACAGGGGAACACTGAAGCTTTCTTT
length: 15; size: few; J: TRBJ2-5; D: .; V: TRBV20-1; CDR3: CSASGHNLVQETQYF; DNA: TGCAGTGCTAGTGGGCACAACCTCGTCCAAGAGACCCAGTACTTC
length: 17; size: few; J: TRBJ1-1; D: .; V: TRBV4-1; CDR3: CASSQKPREVISTEAFF; DNA: TGCGCCAGCAGCCAAAAGCCCAGGGAGGTAATCAGCACTGAAGCTTTCTTT
length: 19; size: .; J: TRBJ2-2; D: TRBD2; V: TRBV4-2; CDR3: CASSQASSSGSFLTGELFF; DNA: TGTGCCAGCAGCCAGGCCTCGTCTAGCGGGAGTTTTCTTACCGGGGAGCTGTTTTTT
length: 17; size: .; J: TRBJ2-1; D: .; V: TRBV5-4; CDR3: CASSLGPSEESYNEQFF; DNA: TGTGCCAGCAGCTTAGGGCCGTCGGAGGAGTCCTACAATGAGCAGTTCTTC
length: 16; size: .; J: TRBJ2-5; D: TRBD1; V: TRBV5-4; CDR3: CASSLGGQGGIETQYF; DNA: TGTGCCAGCAGCTTGGGGGGACAGGGAGGGATAGAGACCCAGTACTTC
length: 16; size: once; J: TRBJ2-4; D: .; V: TRBV4-2; CDR3: CASSQEGGRAKNIQYF; DNA: TGTGCCAGCAGCCAAGAAGGAGGGAGGGCCAAAAACATTCAGTACTTC
length: 14; size: .; J: TRBJ2-2; D: .; V: TRBV6-5; CDR3: CASSYSSLTGELFF; DNA: TGTGCCAGCAGTTACTCGTCTCTCACCGGGGAGCTGTTTTTT
length: 17; size: .; J: TRBJ2-7; D: .; V: TRBV3-1/TRBV3-2; CDR3: CASSQDSLAGYTYEQYF; DNA: TGTGCCAGCAGCCAAGATAGTCTGGCGGGATACACCTACGAGCAGTACTTC
length: 14; size: .; J: TRBJ1-5; D: .; V: TRBV3-1/TRBV3-2; CDR3: CASSQGGLNQPQHF; DNA: TGTGCCAGCAGCCAGGGAGGGTTAAATCAGCCCCAGCATTTT
length: 17; size: .; J: TRBJ2-4; D: TRBD1; V: TRBV6-1; CDR3: CASSEWGGGTGSDIQYF; DNA: TGTGCCAGCAGTGAATGGGGAGGTGGGACAGGGTCGGACATTCAGTACTTC
length: 14; size: .; J: TRBJ2-5; D: .; V: TRBV7-9; CDR3: CASRTSGAKETQYF; DNA: TGTGCCAGCAGGACCAGCGGTGCTAAAGAGACCCAGTACTTC
length: 15; size: .; J: TRBJ1-3; D: TRBD1; V: TRBV5-4; CDR3: CASSTTGGGRNTIYF; DNA: TGTGCCAGCAGCACGACAGGGGGCGGCCGGAACACCATATATTTT
length: 17; size: .; J: TRBJ1-4; D: TRBD1; V: TRBV9; CDR3: CASSVGPGQALNEKLFF; DNA: TGTGCCAGCAGCGTAGGGCCGGGACAGGCTTTAAATGAAAAACTGTTTTTT
length: 13; size: .; J: TRBJ2-7; D: .; V: TRBV11-2; CDR3: CASSLDTVYEQYF; DNA: TGTGCCAGCAGCCTGGACACCGTCTACGAGCAGTACTTC
length: 15; size: once; J: TRBJ1-2; D: TRBD1; V: TRBV5-1; CDR3: CASSAARGSGYGYTF; DNA: TGCGCCAGCAGCGCCGCCAGGGGGTCAGGGTATGGCTACACCTTC
length: 15; size: .; J: TRBJ2-7; D: TRBD1; V: TRBV19; CDR3: CASSFRQGSTYEQYF; DNA: TGTGCCAGTAGTTTCCGACAGGGAAGTACCTACGAGCAGTACTTC
length: 13; size: once; J: TRBJ2-2; D: TRBD1; V: TRBV28; CDR3: CAVQGTATGELFF; DNA: TGTGCGGTTCAGGGGACAGCGACCGGGGAGCTGTTTTTT
length: 14; size: .; J: TRBJ2-2; D: TRBD1; V: TRBV2; CDR3: CASAGQGAIGELFF; DNA: TGTGCCAGCGCGGGACAGGGGGCAATCGGGGAGCTGTTTTTT
length: 16; size: .; J: TRBJ2-3; D: .; V: TRBV3-1/TRBV3-2; CDR3: CASSVSRVPSPDTQYF; DNA: TGTGCCAGCAGCGTAAGCCGGGTTCCGAGCCCCGATACGCAGTATTTT
length: 13; size: .; J: TRBJ2-1; D: TRBD1; V: TRBV30; CDR3: CAWKFGQVNEQFF; DNA: TGTGCCTGGAAGTTCGGACAGGTCAATGAGCAGTTCTTC
length: 18; size: .; J: TRBJ2-3; D: .; V: TRBV19; CDR3: CASSILGGKSASTDTQYF; DNA: TGTGCCAGTAGTATTTTAGGCGGGAAGAGTGCTAGCACAGATACGCAGTATTTT
length: 13; size: few; J: TRBJ1-2; D: .; V: TRBV29-1; CDR3: CSVVSVANYGYTF; DNA: TGCAGCGTTGTTTCCGTTGCTAACTATGGCTACACCTTC
length: 15; size: .; J: TRBJ2-7; D: .; V: TRBV27; CDR3: CASSLKGAGTYEQYF; DNA: TGTGCCAGCAGTTTAAAGGGGGCGGGGACCTACGAGCAGTACTTC
length: 16; size: .; J: TRBJ2-5; D: TRBD1; V: TRBV5-1; CDR3: CASSLVPAGTAETQYF; DNA: TGCGCCAGCAGCTTGGTCCCAGCAGGGACAGCAGAGACCCAGTACTTC
length: 13; size: .; J: TRBJ2-5; D: TRBD1; V: TRBV19; CDR3: CASRDRGQETQYF; DNA: TGTGCCAGTAGGGACAGGGGGCAAGAGACCCAGTACTTC